This TCR beta chain comes out of a study of cytomegalovirus exposure and HLA in healthy donors. About the study: Later analysis reported that the approximately 110 validation repertoires shared the platform of the approximately 670 first-cohort repertoires.

Note on this clone: Its antigen is unknown.

The CDR3 runs to 15 residues. CDR1 SGHTA and CDR2 FQGTGA come from the germline V gene. Trimming pared 2 bases from V and 4 bases from J, leaving 14 bases between. Whole-study findings and limits: Altogether, about 160 TCR beta chains were recorded as cytomegalovirus-associated. In vitro checks showed that a few CMV-associated chains really do target CMV antigens.

Measured with immunoSEQ multiplex PCR; TCRdb has only the in-frame clones, and not every one. The sample comprises 150,000 to 200,000 clones, 84% of which are singletons, and 2.5% to 3% rests with the top ten. Sequences were obtained from PBMCs. This sequence was found in a woman in her late teens or twenties in good health and CMV-seropositive. The chain joins TRBV7-3 to TRBJ2-5; D may be TRBD2 (5 bases). The CDR3 loop is CASSLGGYSGETQYF. CDR3 bases: TGTGCCAGCAGCTTAGGAGGTTATAGTGGAGAGACCCAGTACTTC.